This TCR beta chain comes out of a study of T cell repertoires in cytomegalovirus infection (dated by TCRdb to between 2019 and 2020). Regarding the study in general: Recently identified HLA-C-restricted CMV epitopes, whose presentation resists viral immunomodulation, were targeted by peptide stimulations together with well-studied HLA-B-restricted epitopes. Because public TCR beta signatures pointed to carriage of CMV infection together with the matching HLA type, the HLA type of each donor mattered for the analysis. General study outcomes and caveats: In the ex vivo response, HLA-C-restricted CMV-specific TCR beta clonotypes were dominant, and in two of eight donors the single most frequent clonotype came from this HLA-C-restricted group. In both this cohort and an independent roughly 360-donor cohort, the cumulative frequency of public TCR beta family members distinguished carriers of CMV infection plus the relevant HLA type.

Sequencing took place on an Illumina HiSeq 1500. TCRdb trimmed public reads at Q25 via fastp, called clones via MiXCR and kept in-frame beta chains. Each CDR3 protein gets just one entry, which takes the most common genes and DNA from the rows behind it. Here the sample has 300,000 to 400,000 distinct CDR3 sequences; approximately 32% occur a single time. Of the sample, over 15% is held by the ten largest clones. The CDR3 measures 16 amino acids from cysteine to phenylalanine. The retained sequence is limited to the CDR3, 48 bases, with the frame set at the first base. The germline V gene (reference sequence) provides CDR1 LNHDA and CDR2 SQIVND. The germline ends are 11 bases apart after V is trimmed by 5 bases and J by 0 bases. According to the study, the label for this sample's treatment or condition signals: in vitro stimulation with specific CMV peptide epitopes to enrich CMV-specific T cells.

This clonotype was seen more than once but under ten times. The specificity of this receptor is unknown. Base qualities are not recorded, but no much larger clone differs from it by a single base. Sample: cultured PBMCs, taken from culture after CMV antigen stimulation. The clonotype comes from a human donor in good health (CMV status not recorded). Some clones in this sample may be carry-over from other donors' samples. The chain uses TRBV19 and TRBJ2-6; the D region possibly corresponds to TRBD2 (6 bases align). The nucleotide sequence reads TGTGCCAGTAGTGGGGGACTGGCCTCTGGGGCCAACGTCCTGACTTTC. Its amino acids are CASSGGLASGANVLTF.